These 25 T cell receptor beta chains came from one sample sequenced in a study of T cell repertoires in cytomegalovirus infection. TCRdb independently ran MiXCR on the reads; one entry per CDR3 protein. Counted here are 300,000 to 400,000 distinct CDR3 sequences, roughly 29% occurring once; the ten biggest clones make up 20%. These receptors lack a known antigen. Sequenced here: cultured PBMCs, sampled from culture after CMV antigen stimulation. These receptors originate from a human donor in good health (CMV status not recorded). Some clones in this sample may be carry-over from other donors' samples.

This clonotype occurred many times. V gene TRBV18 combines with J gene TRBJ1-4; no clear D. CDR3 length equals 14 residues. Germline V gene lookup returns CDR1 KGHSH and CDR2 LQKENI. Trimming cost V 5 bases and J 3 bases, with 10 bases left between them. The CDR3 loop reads CASSAQISNEKLFF. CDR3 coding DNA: TGTGCCAGCTCAGCCCAGATCTCTAATGAAAAACTGTTTTTT.

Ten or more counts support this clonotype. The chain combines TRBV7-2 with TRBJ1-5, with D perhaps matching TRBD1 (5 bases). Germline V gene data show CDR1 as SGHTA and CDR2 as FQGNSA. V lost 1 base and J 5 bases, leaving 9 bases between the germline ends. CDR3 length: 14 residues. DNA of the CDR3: TGTGCCAGCAGCTTAGGGCAGGGAGATCAGCCCCAGCATTTT. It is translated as CASSLGQGDQPQHF.

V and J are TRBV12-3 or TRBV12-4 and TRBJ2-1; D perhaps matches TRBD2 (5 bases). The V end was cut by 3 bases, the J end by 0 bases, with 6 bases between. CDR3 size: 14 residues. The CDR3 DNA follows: TGTGCCAGCAGTTTGGGAGCCTCCTACAATGAGCAGTTCTTC. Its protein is CASSLGASYNEQFF.

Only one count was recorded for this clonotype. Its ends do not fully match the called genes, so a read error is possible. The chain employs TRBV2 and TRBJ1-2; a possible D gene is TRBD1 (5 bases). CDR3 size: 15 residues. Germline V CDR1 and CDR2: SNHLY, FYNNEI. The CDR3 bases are TGTGCCAGCACTGAAGCCCCCGGGGCAAACTATGGCTACACCTTC. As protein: CASTEAPGANYGYTF.

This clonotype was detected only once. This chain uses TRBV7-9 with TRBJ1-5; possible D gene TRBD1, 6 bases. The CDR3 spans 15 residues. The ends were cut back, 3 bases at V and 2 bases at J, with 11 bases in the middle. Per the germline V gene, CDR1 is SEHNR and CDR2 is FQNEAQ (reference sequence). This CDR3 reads CASSFGGPGNQPQHF. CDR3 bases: TGTGCCAGCAGCTTTGGGGGGCCGGGCAATCAGCCCCAGCATTTT. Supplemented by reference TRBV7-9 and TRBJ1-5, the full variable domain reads DTGVSQNPRHKITKRGQNVTFRCDPISEHNRLYWYRQTLGQGPEFLTYFQNEAQLEKSRLLSDRFSAERPKGSFSTLEIQRTEQGDSAMYLCASSFGGPGNQPQHFGDGTRLSIL.

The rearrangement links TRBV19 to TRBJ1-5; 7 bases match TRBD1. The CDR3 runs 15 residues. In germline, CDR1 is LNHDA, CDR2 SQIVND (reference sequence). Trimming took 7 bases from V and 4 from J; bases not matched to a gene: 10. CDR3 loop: CASIRATGRNQPQHF. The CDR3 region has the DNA TGTGCCAGTATACGGGCGACAGGGCGAAATCAGCCCCAGCATTTT.

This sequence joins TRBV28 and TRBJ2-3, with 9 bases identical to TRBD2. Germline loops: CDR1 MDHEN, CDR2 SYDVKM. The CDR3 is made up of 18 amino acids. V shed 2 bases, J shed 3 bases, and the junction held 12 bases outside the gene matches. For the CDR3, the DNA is TGTGCCAGCAGTTTAAATAGGGTAGCGGGAGAATTTACAGATACGCAGTATTTT. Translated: CASSLNRVAGEFTDTQYF.

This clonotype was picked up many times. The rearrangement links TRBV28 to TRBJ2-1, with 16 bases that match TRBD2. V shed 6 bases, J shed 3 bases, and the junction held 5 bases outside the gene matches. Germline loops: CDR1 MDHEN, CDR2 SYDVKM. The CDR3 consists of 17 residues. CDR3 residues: CASRGTSGRGNYNEQFF. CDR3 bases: TGTGCCAGCAGAGGGACTAGCGGGAGGGGAAACTACAATGAGCAGTTCTTC. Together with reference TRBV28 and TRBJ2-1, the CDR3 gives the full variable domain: DVKVTQSSRYLVKRTGEKVFLECVQDMDHENMFWYRQDPGLGLRLIYFSYDVKMKEKGDIPEGYSVSREKKERFSLILESASTNQTSMYLCASRGTSGRGNYNEQFFGPGTRLTVL.

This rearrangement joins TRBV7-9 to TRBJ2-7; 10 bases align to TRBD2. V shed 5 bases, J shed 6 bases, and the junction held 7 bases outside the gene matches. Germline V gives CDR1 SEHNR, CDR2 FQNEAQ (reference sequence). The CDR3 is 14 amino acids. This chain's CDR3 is CASSPLAGGSEQYF. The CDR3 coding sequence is TGTGCCAGCAGCCCCTTAGCGGGAGGCTCCGAGCAGTACTTC.

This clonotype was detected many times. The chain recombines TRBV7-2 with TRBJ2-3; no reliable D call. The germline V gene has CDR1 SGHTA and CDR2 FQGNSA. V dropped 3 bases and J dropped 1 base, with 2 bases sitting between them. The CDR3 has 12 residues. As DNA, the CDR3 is TGTGCCAGCAGCTTCGGCACAGATACGCAGTATTTT. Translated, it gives CASSFGTDTQYF. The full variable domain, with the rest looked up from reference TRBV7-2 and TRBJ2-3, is GAGVSQSPSNKVTEKGKDVELRCDPISGHTALYWYRQSLGQGLEFLIYFQGNSAPDKSGLPSDRFSAERTGGSVSTLTIQRTQQEDSAVYLCASSFGTDTQYFGPGTRLTVL.

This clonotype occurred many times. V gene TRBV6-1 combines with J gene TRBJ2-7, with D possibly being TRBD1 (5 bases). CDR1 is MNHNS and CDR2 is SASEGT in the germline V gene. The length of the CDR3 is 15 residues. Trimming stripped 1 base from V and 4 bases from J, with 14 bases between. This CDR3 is CASSEDRQRFYEQYF. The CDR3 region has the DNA TGTGCCAGCAGTGAAGACAGACAGAGGTTTTACGAGCAGTACTTC.

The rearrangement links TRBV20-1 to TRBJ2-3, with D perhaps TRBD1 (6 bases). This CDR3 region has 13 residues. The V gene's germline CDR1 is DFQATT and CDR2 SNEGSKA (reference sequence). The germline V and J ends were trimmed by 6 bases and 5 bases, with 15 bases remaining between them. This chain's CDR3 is CSALIPGVDTQYF. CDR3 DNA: TGCAGTGCCCTAATACCAGGGGTAGATACGCAGTATTTT.

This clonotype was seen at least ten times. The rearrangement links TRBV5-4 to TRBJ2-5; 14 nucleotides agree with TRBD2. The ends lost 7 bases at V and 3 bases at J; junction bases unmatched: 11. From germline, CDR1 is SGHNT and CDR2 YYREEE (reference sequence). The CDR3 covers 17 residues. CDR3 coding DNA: TGTGCCAGCTCACCTGGACTAGCGGGAGGCCCCGAAGAGACCCAGTACTTC. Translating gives CASSPGLAGGPEETQYF. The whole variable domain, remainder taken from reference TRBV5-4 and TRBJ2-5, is ETGVTQSPTHLIKTRGQQVTLRCSSQSGHNTVSWYQQALGQGPQFIFQYYREEENGRGNFPPRFSGLQFPNYSSELNVNALELDDSALYLCASSPGLAGGPEETQYFGPGTRLLVL.

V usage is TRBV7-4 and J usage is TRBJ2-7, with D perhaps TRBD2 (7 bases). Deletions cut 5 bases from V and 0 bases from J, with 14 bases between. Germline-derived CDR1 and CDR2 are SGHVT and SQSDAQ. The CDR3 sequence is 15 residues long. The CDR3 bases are TGTGCCAGCAGCGTCCTGGGGGGGGCCTCCTACGAGCAGTACTTC. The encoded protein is CASSVLGGASYEQYF.

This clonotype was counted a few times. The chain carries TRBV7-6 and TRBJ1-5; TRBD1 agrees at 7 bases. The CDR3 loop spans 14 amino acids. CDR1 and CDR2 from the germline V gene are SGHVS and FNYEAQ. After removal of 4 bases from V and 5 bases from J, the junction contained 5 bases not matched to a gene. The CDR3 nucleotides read TGTGCCAGCAGCTCTGGACAGGCTGATCAGCCCCAGCATTTT. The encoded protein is CASSSGQADQPQHF.

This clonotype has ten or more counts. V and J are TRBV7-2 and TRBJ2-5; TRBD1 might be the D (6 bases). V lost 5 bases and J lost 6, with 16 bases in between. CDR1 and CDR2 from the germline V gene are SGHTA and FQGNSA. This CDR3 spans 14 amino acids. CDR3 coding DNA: TGTGCCAGCAGCCCACAGACAGGTGGGCAGACCCAGTACTTC. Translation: CASSPQTGGQTQYF. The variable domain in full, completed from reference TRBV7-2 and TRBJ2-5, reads GAGVSQSPSNKVTEKGKDVELRCDPISGHTALYWYRQSLGQGLEFLIYFQGNSAPDKSGLPSDRFSAERTGGSVSTLTIQRTQQEDSAVYLCASSPQTGGQTQYFGPGTRLLVL.

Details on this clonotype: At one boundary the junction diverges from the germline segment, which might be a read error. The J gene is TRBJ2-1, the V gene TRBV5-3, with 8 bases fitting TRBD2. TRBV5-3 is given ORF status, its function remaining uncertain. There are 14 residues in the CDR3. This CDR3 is CASSFLRGGNEQFF. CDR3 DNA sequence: TGTGCCAGCAGCTTCTTACGGGGGGGCAATGAGCAGTTCTTC.

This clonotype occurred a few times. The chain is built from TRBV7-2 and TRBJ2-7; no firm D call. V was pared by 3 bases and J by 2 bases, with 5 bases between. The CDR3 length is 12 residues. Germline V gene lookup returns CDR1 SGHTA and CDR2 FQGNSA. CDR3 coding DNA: TGTGCCAGCAGCTTCATAACCTACGAGCAGTACTTC. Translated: CASSFITYEQYF.

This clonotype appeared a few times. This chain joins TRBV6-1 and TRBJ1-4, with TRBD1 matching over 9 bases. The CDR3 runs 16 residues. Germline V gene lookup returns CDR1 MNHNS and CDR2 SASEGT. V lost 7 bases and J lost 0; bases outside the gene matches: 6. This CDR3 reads CASKGQGTATNEKLFF. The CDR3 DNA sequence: TGTGCCAGCAAAGGACAGGGGACAGCAACTAATGAAAAACTGTTTTTT.

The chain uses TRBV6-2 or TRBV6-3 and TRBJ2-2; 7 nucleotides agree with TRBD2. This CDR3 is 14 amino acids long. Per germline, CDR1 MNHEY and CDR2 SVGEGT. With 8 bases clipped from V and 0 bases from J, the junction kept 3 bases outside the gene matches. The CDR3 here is CASFRGANTGELFF. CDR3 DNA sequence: TGTGCCAGCTTTCGGGGGGCGAACACCGGGGAGCTGTTTTTT.

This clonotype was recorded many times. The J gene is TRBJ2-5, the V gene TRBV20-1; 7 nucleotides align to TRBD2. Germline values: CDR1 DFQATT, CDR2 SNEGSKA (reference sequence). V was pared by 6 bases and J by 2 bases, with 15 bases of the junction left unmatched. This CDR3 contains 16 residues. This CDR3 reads CSARRVGGVHQETQYF. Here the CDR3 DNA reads TGCAGTGCCCGGCGAGTGGGAGGGGTCCATCAAGAGACCCAGTACTTC.

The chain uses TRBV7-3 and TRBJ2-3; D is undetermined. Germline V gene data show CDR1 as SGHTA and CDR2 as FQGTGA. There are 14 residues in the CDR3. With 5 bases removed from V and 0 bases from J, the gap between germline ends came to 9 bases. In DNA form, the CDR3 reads TGTGCCAGCAGCCCTGAGATTAGCACAGATACGCAGTATTTT. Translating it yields CASSPEISTDTQYF.

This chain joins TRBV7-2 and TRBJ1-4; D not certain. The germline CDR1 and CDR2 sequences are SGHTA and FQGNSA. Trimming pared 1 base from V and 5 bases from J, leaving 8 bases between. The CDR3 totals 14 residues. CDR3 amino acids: CASSLVGSNEKLFF. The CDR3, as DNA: TGTGCCAGCAGCTTAGTCGGGTCCAATGAAAAACTGTTTTTT.

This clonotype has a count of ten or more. For the CDR3, the DNA is TGTGCCAGCAGCTTGGGACAGGGTAGGGGGGCTGGGGCCAACGTCCTGACTTTC. It specifies CASSLGQGRGAGANVLTF. The chain joins TRBV7-2 to TRBJ2-6, with 9 bases identical to TRBD1. Germline loops: CDR1 SGHTA, CDR2 FQGNSA. This CDR3 is 18 amino acids long. J was trimmed by 2 bases and V by 3 bases; bases with no gene match: 8.

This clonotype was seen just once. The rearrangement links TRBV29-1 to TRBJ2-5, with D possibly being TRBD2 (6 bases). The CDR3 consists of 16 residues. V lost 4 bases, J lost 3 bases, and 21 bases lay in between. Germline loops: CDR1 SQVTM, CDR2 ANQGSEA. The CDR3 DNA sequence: TGCAGCGTTGTAGGTGGGAGGAGGCAATTGGAAGAGACCCAGTACTTC. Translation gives CSVVGGRRQLEETQYF.